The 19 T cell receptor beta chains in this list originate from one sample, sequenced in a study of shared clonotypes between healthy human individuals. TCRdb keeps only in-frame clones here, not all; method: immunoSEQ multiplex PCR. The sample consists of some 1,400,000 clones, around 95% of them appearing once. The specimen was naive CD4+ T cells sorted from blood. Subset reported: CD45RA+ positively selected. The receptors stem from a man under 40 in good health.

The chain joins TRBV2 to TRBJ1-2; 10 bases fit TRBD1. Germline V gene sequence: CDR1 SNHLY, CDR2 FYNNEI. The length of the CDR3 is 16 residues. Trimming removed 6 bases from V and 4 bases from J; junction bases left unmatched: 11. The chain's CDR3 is CASSPGQGIFSYGYTF. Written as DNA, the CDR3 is TGTGCCAGCAGCCCGGGACAGGGGATCTTTAGCTATGGCTACACCTTC.

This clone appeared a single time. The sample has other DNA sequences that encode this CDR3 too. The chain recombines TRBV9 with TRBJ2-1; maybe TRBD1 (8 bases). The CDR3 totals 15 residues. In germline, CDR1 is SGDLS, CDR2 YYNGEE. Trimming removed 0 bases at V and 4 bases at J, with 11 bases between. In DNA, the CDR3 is TGTGCCAGCAGCGTAGACAGGGGGGGATACAATGAGCAGTTCTTC. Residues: CASSVDRGGYNEQFF.

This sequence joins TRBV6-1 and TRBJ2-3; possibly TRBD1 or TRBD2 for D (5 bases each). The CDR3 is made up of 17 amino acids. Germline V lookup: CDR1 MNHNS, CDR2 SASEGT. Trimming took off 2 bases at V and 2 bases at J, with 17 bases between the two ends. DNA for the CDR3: TGTGCCAGCAGTGAACGGGGCCTGGGGTATTCCACAGATACGCAGTATTTT. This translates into CASSERGLGYSTDTQYF.

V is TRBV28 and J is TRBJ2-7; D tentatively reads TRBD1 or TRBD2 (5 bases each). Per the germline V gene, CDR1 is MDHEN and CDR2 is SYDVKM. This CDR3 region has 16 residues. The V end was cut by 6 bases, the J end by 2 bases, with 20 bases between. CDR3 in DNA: TGTGCCAGCAGCTCTTACGTCCGGGACGGTACCTACGAGCAGTACTTC. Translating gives CASSSYVRDGTYEQYF.

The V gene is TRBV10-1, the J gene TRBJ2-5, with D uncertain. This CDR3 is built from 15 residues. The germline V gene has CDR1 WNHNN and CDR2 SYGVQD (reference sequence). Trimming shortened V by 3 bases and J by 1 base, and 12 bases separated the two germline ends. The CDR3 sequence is CASSESRAGQETQYF. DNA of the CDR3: TGCGCCAGCAGTGAATCTAGGGCAGGCCAAGAGACCCAGTACTTC.

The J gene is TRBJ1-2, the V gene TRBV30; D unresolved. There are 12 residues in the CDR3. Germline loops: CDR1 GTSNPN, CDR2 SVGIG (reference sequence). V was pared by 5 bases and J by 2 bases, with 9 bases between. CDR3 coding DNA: TGTGCCTGGGCTCCAGACAACTATGGCTACACCTTC. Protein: CAWAPDNYGYTF.

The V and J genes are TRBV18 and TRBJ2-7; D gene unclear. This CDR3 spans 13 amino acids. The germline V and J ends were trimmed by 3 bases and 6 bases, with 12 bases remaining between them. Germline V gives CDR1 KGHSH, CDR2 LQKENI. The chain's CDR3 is CASSPGFRGEQYF. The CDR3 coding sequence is TGTGCCAGCTCACCGGGATTTCGAGGCGAGCAGTACTTC.

The CDR3 region has the DNA TGCGCCAGCAGTGAGTCGACACTAGCGGGAGTTGGCGAGCAGTACTTC. It yields the protein CASSESTLAGVGEQYF. The genes are TRBV5-1 and TRBJ2-7, with 11 bases lining up with TRBD2. CDR1 SGHRS and CDR2 YFSETQ come from the germline V gene. The CDR3 extends over 16 amino acids. V lost 5 bases to trimming and J lost 6 bases; unmatched junction nucleotides: 13.

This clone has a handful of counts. The CDR3 coding sequence is TGTGCCAGCAGCTTTTCTTCCGGGGAGCTGTTTTTT. Its protein is CASSFSSGELFF. The V call is TRBV13, the J call TRBJ2-2, with D unclear. This CDR3 is 12 amino acids long. The ends were cut back, 3 bases at V and 6 bases at J, with 5 bases in the middle. CDR1 is PRHDT, CDR2 FYEKMQ, per germline (reference sequence).

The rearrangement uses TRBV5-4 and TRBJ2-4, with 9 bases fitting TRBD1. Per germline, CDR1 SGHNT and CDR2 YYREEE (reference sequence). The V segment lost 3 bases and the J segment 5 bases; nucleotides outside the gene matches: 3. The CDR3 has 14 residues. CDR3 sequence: CASSSRTGENIQYF. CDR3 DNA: TGTGCCAGCAGCTCACGGACAGGGGAAAACATTCAGTACTTC.

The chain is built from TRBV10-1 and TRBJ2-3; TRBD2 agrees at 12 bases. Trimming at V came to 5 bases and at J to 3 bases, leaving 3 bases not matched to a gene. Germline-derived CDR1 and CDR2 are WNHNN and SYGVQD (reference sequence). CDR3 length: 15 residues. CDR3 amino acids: CASSYGTSGTDTQYF. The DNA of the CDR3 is TGCGCCAGCAGTTACGGGACTAGCGGGACAGATACGCAGTATTTT.

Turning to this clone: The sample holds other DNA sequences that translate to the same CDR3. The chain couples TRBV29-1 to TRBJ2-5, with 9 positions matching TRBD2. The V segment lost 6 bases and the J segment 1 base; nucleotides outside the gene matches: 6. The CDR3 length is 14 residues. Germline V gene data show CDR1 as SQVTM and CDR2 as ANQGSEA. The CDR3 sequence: CSVRSGRPQETQYF. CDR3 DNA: TGCAGCGTCCGTAGCGGGAGACCCCAAGAGACCCAGTACTTC.

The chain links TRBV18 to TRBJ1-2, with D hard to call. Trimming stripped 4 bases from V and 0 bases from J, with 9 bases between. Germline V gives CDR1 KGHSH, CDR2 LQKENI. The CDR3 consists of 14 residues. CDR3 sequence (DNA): TGTGCCAGCTCACAGAATCAAGCTAACTATGGCTACACCTTC. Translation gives CASSQNQANYGYTF.

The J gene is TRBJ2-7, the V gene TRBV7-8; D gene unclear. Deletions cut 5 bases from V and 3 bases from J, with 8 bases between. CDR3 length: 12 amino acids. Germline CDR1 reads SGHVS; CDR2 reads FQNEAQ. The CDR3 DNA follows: TGTGCCAGCAGCCAAGACGGCTACGAGCAGTACTTC. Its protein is CASSQDGYEQYF.

CDR3 sequence: CAISDPPEGAQETQYF. The DNA of the CDR3 is TGTGCCATCAGTGACCCTCCCGAGGGGGCCCAAGAGACCCAGTACTTC. The rearrangement links TRBV10-3 to TRBJ2-5; 7 bases match TRBD1. Germline V gene data show CDR1 as ENHRY and CDR2 as SYGVKD. This CDR3 is 16 amino acids long. J was trimmed by 1 base and V by 3 bases; bases with no gene match: 8.

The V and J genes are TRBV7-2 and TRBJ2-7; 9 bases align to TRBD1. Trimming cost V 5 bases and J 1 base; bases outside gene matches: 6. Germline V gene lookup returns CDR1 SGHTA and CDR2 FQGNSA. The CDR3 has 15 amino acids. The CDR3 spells CASSRGTGRSYEQYF. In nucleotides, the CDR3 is TGTGCCAGCAGCCGTGGGACAGGGCGGTCCTACGAGCAGTACTTC.

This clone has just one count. This chain's CDR3 is CASSYFRASVGEQYF. The CDR3 bases are TGTGCCAGCAGTTACTTCCGGGCCAGTGTCGGCGAGCAGTACTTC. The V and J genes are TRBV6-5 and TRBJ2-7; D remains unclear. The germline V gene has CDR1 MNHEY and CDR2 SVGAGI. The CDR3 is made up of 15 amino acids. The V gene lost 1 base and the J gene lost 6 bases, with 16 bases spanning the gap.

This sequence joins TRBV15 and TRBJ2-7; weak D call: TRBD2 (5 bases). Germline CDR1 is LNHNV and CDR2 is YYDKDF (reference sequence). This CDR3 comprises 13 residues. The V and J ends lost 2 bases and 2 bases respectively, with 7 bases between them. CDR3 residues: CATSRTGTYEQYF. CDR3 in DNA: TGTGCCACCAGCAGAACCGGGACCTACGAGCAGTACTTC.

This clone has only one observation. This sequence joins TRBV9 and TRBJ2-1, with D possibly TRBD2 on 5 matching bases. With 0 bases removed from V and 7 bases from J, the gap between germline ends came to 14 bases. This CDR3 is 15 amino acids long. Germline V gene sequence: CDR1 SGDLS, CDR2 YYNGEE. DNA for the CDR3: TGTGCCAGCAGCGTAGCAGGCGCTAGCAATAATGAGCAGTTCTTC. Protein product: CASSVAGASNNEQFF.